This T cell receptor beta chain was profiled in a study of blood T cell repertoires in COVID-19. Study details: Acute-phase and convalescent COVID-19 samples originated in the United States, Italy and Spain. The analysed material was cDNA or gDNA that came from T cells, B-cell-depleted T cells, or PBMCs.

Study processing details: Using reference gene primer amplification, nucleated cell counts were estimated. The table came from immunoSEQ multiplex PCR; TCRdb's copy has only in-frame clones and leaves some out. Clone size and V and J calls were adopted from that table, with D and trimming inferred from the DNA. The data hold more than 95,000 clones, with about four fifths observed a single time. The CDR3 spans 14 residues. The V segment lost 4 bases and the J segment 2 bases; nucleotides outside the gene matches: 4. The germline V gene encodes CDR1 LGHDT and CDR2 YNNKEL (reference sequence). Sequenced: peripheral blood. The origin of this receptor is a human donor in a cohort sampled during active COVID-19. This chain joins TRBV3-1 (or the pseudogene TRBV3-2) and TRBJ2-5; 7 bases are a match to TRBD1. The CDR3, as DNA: TGTGCCAGCAGCCGCGTGGGACAGCAAGAGACCCAGTACTTC. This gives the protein CASSRVGQQETQYF.